This passage covers 14 T cell receptor beta chains from one sample sequenced in a study of T cell responses to AZD1222 COVID-19 vaccine. Some clones are missing from TCRdb's copy, which holds only in-frame ones; the method was immunoSEQ multiplex PCR. The table records 44,000 or so clones, about 80% of them present only once. Sequences were derived from peripheral blood, sampled 28 days after the second dose of the MenACWY control vaccine. The receptors stem from an adult who received the MenACWY meningococcal vaccine as a control.

This clone has more than one count but fewer than ten. The chain has TRBV5-1 and TRBJ2-7, with 10 positions matching TRBD1. This CDR3 region has 14 residues. V trimming: 3 bases; J trimming: 5 bases; junction bases outside the gene matches: 5. CDR1 is SGHRS and CDR2 is YFSETQ in the germline V gene. The CDR3, as DNA: TGCGCCAGCAGCTCCTGGGACAGGGGCAACGAGCAGTACTTC. As protein: CASSSWDRGNEQYF.

This chain joins TRBV19 and TRBJ2-3; 14 bases line up with TRBD2. V shed 5 bases, J shed 5 bases, and the junction held 6 bases outside the gene matches. The germline CDR1 and CDR2 sequences are LNHDA and SQIVND (reference sequence). The CDR3 consists of 16 residues. This CDR3 is CASSPTTSGGEDTQYF. CDR3 nucleotides: TGTGCCAGTAGTCCTACGACTAGCGGGGGGGAAGATACGCAGTATTTT.

This clone was counted a few times. The chain uses TRBV7-6 and TRBJ2-5, with 8 positions matching TRBD2. CDR3 size: 18 residues. V lost 5 bases and J lost 4; bases outside the gene matches: 18. CDR1 and CDR2 (germline): SGHVS, FNYEAQ. Here the CDR3 reads CASSENPSGGPGPETQYF. The CDR3 DNA is TGTGCCAGCAGCGAAAATCCCTCGGGGGGGCCGGGGCCAGAGACCCAGTACTTC.

This clone came up once. V gene TRBV19 combines with J gene TRBJ1-1; 7 nucleotides agree with TRBD1. This CDR3 spans 11 amino acids. From germline, CDR1 is LNHDA and CDR2 SQIVND (reference sequence). The V and J ends lost 9 bases and 8 bases, in that order; junction bases with no gene match: 6. The CDR3 bases are TGTGCCAGCCACAGGGGTCAGGAAGCTTTCTTT. Encoded protein: CASHRGQEAFF.

This clone appeared a single time. The chain employs TRBV19 and TRBJ1-1; the D is unclear. Germline-derived CDR1 and CDR2 are LNHDA and SQIVND (reference sequence). CDR3 size: 9 residues. The CDR3 region is CAAGSEAFF. DNA for the CDR3: TGTGCTGCGGGGTCTGAAGCTTTCTTT.

The sample holds a few counts of this clone. The chain combines TRBV6-2 or TRBV6-3 with TRBJ1-1, with D perhaps TRBD1 (6 bases). CDR1 and CDR2 from the germline V gene are MNHEY and SVGEGT. V shed 2 bases and J shed 1 base, with 8 bases lying between them. The CDR3 sequence is 14 residues long. The CDR3 coding sequence is TGTGCCAGCAGTTACGGGGGCCCGAACACTGAAGCTTTCTTT. Its protein product is CASSYGGPNTEAFF.

The chain is built from TRBV5-6 and TRBJ2-3, with TRBD2 matching over 9 bases. Germline trimming cut 3 bases from V and 0 bases from J; bases unmatched to any gene: 14. The CDR3 is made up of 19 amino acids. The V gene's germline CDR1 is SGHDT and CDR2 YYEEEE. The CDR3 sequence: CASSSIKIRLADSTDTQYF. The CDR3 nucleotides are TGTGCCAGCAGCTCAATAAAGATAAGACTAGCGGATAGCACAGATACGCAGTATTTT.

This clone was seen only once. The V gene is TRBV30, the J gene TRBJ2-4; D remains ambiguous. The V gene's germline CDR1 is GTSNPN and CDR2 SVGIG (reference sequence). The CDR3 has 15 amino acids. The V end lost 1 base, the J end lost 0 bases, and 10 bases lay between the germline ends. DNA for the CDR3: TGTGCCTGGAGTGGGCCAGGAAGAGCCAAAAACATTCAGTACTTC. Residues: CAWSGPGRAKNIQYF.

The chain couples TRBV2 to TRBJ1-2, with a weak D call TRBD1 (5 bases). Trimming took off 5 bases at V and 4 bases at J, with 11 bases between the two ends. The CDR3 is 13 amino acids. Germline-derived CDR1 and CDR2 are SNHLY and FYNNEI. The CDR3 nucleotides read TGTGCCAGCAGTCTACAGGCTTCCTATGGCTACACCTTC. Its translation: CASSLQASYGYTF.

The V call is TRBV7-2, the J call TRBJ1-1; no definite D call. V lost 3 bases to trimming and J lost 8 bases, with 13 bases between them. CDR3 length: 13 residues. Germline CDR1 SGHTA, CDR2 FQGNSA. The CDR3 DNA follows: TGTGCCAGCAGCTTCGCAGGAAGGAGAGAAGCTTTCTTT. Translation: CASSFAGRREAFF. The full variable domain, rest sourced from reference TRBV7-2 and TRBJ1-1, is GAGVSQSPSNKVTEKGKDVELRCDPISGHTALYWYRQSLGQGLEFLIYFQGNSAPDKSGLPSDRFSAERTGGSVSTLTIQRTQQEDSAVYLCASSFAGRREAFFGQGTRLTVV.

This chain joins TRBV2 and TRBJ1-5, with 9 positions matching TRBD1. Looked up from germline, CDR1 is SNHLY and CDR2 is FYNNEI. This CDR3 spans 15 amino acids. The trim removed 6 bases at V and 2 bases at J, leaving 5 bases unmatched. The CDR3, as DNA: TGTGCCAGCAGCGCGACAGGGGGGGGCAATCAGCCCCAGCATTTT. It codes for CASSATGGGNQPQHF. The full variable domain, rest sourced from reference TRBV2 and TRBJ1-5, is EPEVTQTPSHQVTQMGQEVILRCVPISNHLYFYWYRQILGQKVEFLVSFYNNEISEKSEIFDDQFSVERPDGSNFTLKIRSTKLEDSAMYFCASSATGGGNQPQHFGDGTRLSIL.

This clone was counted a single time. CDR3 amino acids: CASSRQGQRETQYF. Written as DNA, the CDR3 is TGTGCCAGCTCACGACAGGGTCAGCGAGAGACCCAGTACTTC. This chain uses TRBV18 with TRBJ2-5, with 7 bases fitting TRBD1. This CDR3 is 14 amino acids long. The germline V gene encodes CDR1 KGHSH and CDR2 LQKENI. Losses at the gene ends were 4 bases for V and 4 bases for J; bases not matched to a gene: 6.

The chain is built from TRBV3-1 (or the pseudogene TRBV3-2) and TRBJ1-1; D call uncertain. The germline gives CDR1 LGHDT, CDR2 YNNKEL (reference sequence). The CDR3 covers 11 residues. Trimming left V 2 bases short and J 7 bases short, with 5 bases between. In DNA, the CDR3 is TGTGCCAGCAGCCAACAGAGTGAAGCTTTCTTT. Translated, it gives CASSQQSEAFF.

The chain couples TRBV12-3 or TRBV12-4 to TRBJ1-5; 9 positions match TRBD1. The trim removed 6 bases at V and 7 bases at J, leaving 4 bases unmatched. The CDR3 contains 13 residues. The CDR3 bases are TGTGCCAGCAGGGGACAGGGCGGGCAGCCCCAGCATTTT. Amino acid sequence: CASRGQGGQPQHF.